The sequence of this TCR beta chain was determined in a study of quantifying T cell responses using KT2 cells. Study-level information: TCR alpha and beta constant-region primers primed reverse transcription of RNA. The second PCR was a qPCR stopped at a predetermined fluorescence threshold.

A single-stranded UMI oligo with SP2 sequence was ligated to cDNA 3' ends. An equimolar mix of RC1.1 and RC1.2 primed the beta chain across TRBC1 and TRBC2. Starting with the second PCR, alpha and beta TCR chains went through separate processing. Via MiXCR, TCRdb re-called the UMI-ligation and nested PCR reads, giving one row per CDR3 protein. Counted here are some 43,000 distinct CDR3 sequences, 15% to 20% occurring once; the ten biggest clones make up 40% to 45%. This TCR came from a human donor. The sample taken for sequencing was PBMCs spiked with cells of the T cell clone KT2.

CDR3 amino acids: CASSRGLAGDRNEQFF. The DNA for the CDR3 is TGTGCCAGCAGCCGGGGGTTAGCGGGAGATAGGAATGAGCAGTTCTTC. The chain uses TRBV7-9 and TRBJ2-1; 9 bases agree with TRBD2. J lost 7 bases, V lost 5 bases, and 12 bases had no gene match. The germline V gene has CDR1 SEHNR and CDR2 FQNEAQ (reference sequence). The CDR3 is 16 residues long. Full variable domain (remainder filled in from reference TRBV7-9 and TRBJ2-1): DTGVSQNPRHKITKRGQNVTFRCDPISEHNRLYWYRQTLGQGPEFLTYFQNEAQLEKSRLLSDRFSAERPKGSFSTLEIQRTEQGDSAMYLCASSRGLAGDRNEQFFGPGTRLTVL.